The T cell receptor (beta chain) under discussion was sequenced for a study of blood T cell repertoires in COVID-19. Study-level background: Spain, Italy and the United States supplied samples that represented acute and convalescent COVID-19. Sample material is recorded as cDNA or gDNA derived from T cells, B-cell-depleted T cells, or PBMCs.

Per the study methods: Amplification from reference gene primers served as the basis for estimated nucleated cell counts. Only in-frame clones appear in the TCRdb table, and some are missing; sequencing was by immunoSEQ multiplex PCR. V, J and clone size reflect that table, while D and trimming were determined from the DNA. Of 15,000 to 20,000 clones listed, just under 90% are singletons. The V gene's germline CDR1 is SNHLY and CDR2 FYNNEI. With 7 bases removed from V and 4 bases from J, the gap between germline ends came to 4 bases. The CDR3 contains 10 residues. The TCR was taken from a human donor in a cohort sampled during active COVID-19. Sequencing was performed on peripheral blood. The rearrangement uses TRBV2 and TRBJ1-2; D remains ambiguous. As DNA, the CDR3 is TGTGCCAGCAATATCTATGGCTACACCTTC. Protein: CASNIYGYTF. The complete variable domain, with remaining parts taken from reference TRBV2 and TRBJ1-2, reads EPEVTQTPSHQVTQMGQEVILRCVPISNHLYFYWYRQILGQKVEFLVSFYNNEISEKSEIFDDQFSVERPDGSNFTLKIRSTKLEDSAMYFCASNIYGYTFGSGTRLTVV.